This T cell receptor (beta chain) appears in the sequencing data of a study of T cell changes during pregnancy in multiple sclerosis. The length of the CDR3 is 11 residues. V dropped 8 bases and J dropped 2 bases, with 7 bases sitting between them. Germline V CDR1 and CDR2: MDHEN, SYDVKM. The repertoire was sequenced with immunoSEQ multiplex PCR; TCRdb's copy has only in-frame clones and lacks some. The data hold more than 80,000 clones, with under 95% observed a single time. Sequencing used peripheral blood, obtained in the first trimester of pregnancy. V and J are TRBV28 and TRBJ2-7; D perhaps matches TRBD2 (5 bases). This receptor was obtained from a female donor with multiple sclerosis, enrolled in a pregnancy study. The CDR3 loop reads CASGSTYEQYF. CDR3 coding DNA: TGTGCCAGCGGGAGTACCTACGAGCAGTACTTC.